The T cell receptor (beta chain) described here comes from a study of blood T cell repertoires in COVID-19. Researchers sorted participants into cohorts using their self-reported clinical history. A COVID-19 case was met by exposed participants within 2 weeks before study entry. Assay: immunoSEQ multiplex PCR; the TCRdb copy retains only in-frame clones and omits some. Altogether roughly 140,000 clones are present, roughly 80% being singletons, with the ten largest covering 1.5% to 2%. This CDR3 region has 14 residues. V lost 3 bases and J 5 bases, leaving 13 bases between the germline ends. Germline loops: CDR1 LGHDT, CDR2 YNNKEL (reference sequence).

J is TRBJ2-5 and V is TRBV3-1 (or the pseudogene TRBV3-2); D may be TRBD1 (5 bases). Source material: PBMCs or T cells enriched from blood (not recorded which). The clonotype was recovered from a woman aged 18-29 years who had been exposed to COVID-19. The CDR3 region is CASSHPTVWETQYF. The CDR3, as DNA: TGTGCCAGCAGCCACCCGACAGTATGGGAGACCCAGTACTTC.